These 19 T cell receptor beta chains came from one sample sequenced in a study of blood T cell repertoires in COVID-19. Method: immunoSEQ multiplex PCR; TCRdb's copy keeps in-frame clones and lacks some. The repertoire consists of around 300,000 clones, with roughly 90% occurring once and the leading ten covering less than 3.5%. Material for sequencing was peripheral blood. All receptors derive from a woman in her 30s with COVID-19, enrolled during active disease.

The rearrangement links TRBV6-5 to TRBJ1-3; the D is unclear. CDR1 and CDR2 (germline): MNHEY, SVGAGI. This CDR3 region has 15 residues. V was shortened by 7 bases and J by 2 bases, with 15 bases between the two germline ends. The CDR3 coding sequence is TGTGCCAGCACTCCGAGCGGGCGTACTGGAAACACCATATATTTT. This translates into CASTPSGRTGNTIYF.

This chain uses TRBV5-1 with TRBJ2-2, with TRBD2 as a possible D gene (6 bases). The CDR3 contains 15 residues. The germline V gene encodes CDR1 SGHRS and CDR2 YFSETQ. The V and J ends lost 4 bases and 4 bases respectively, with 14 bases between them. CDR3 nucleotide sequence: TGCGCCAGCAGCCCCGGGACTTACAGCACCGGGGAGCTGTTTTTT. It codes for CASSPGTYSTGELFF.

This chain uses TRBV3-1 (or the pseudogene TRBV3-2) with TRBJ2-7; weak D call: TRBD2 (6 bases). This CDR3 is built from 14 residues. CDR1 is LGHDT, CDR2 YNNKEL, per germline (reference sequence). V gave up 3 bases and J gave up 0 bases, with 9 bases separating them. This CDR3 is CASSQDYHSYEQYF. CDR3 nucleotide sequence: TGTGCCAGCAGCCAGGACTACCACTCCTACGAGCAGTACTTC.

The CDR3 DNA reads as TGTGCCAGCAGCTTAGGAGGGATCGGAGATACGCAGTATTTT. It yields the protein CASSLGGIGDTQYF. The gene calls are TRBV7-9 and TRBJ2-3, with D possibly matching TRBD2 (5 bases). Germline CDR1 reads SEHNR; CDR2 reads FQNEAQ (reference sequence). The CDR3 runs 14 residues. Trimming took off 1 base at V and 5 bases at J, with 10 bases between the two ends.

The rearrangement uses TRBV19 and TRBJ1-1; D is unclear. V was shortened by 2 bases and J by 2 bases, with 9 bases between the two germline ends. The CDR3 has 14 residues. Germline V gene sequence: CDR1 LNHDA, CDR2 SQIVND (reference sequence). This CDR3 reads CASSIPGVNTEAFF. CDR3 coding DNA: TGTGCCAGTAGTATACCGGGAGTTAACACTGAAGCTTTCTTT. Full variable domain (rest looked up from reference TRBV19 and TRBJ1-1): DGGITQSPKYLFRKEGQNVTLSCEQNLNHDAMYWYRQDPGQGLRLIYYSQIVNDFQKGDIAEGYSVSREKKESFPLTVTSAQKNPTAFYLCASSIPGVNTEAFFGQGTRLTVV.

This chain connects TRBV12-3 or TRBV12-4 to TRBJ1-1; D is ambiguous. CDR3 size: 13 residues. V was trimmed by 6 bases and J by 1 base, leaving 9 bases between them. The CDR3 DNA reads TGTGCCAGCAGCCCTTCCTCGAACACTGAAGCTTTCTTT. It specifies CASSPSSNTEAFF.

J is TRBJ2-1 and V is TRBV6-1; a possible D gene is TRBD2 (6 bases). The V end was cut by 0 bases, the J end by 9 bases, with 9 bases between. This CDR3 contains 13 residues. Germline loops: CDR1 MNHNS, CDR2 SASEGT. CDR3: CASSEAYGGEQFF. As DNA, the CDR3 is TGTGCCAGCAGTGAAGCCTACGGGGGTGAGCAGTTCTTC.

The chain joins TRBV30 to TRBJ1-2, with D uncertain. Germline CDR1 is GTSNPN and CDR2 is SVGIG (reference sequence). The CDR3 spans 15 residues. V lost 0 bases, J lost 3 bases, and 14 bases lay in between. The CDR3 DNA follows: TGTGCCTGGAGTGTAGGAATGGGCTGGGACTATGGCTACACCTTC. Translating it yields CAWSVGMGWDYGYTF.

The sample holds one count of this clone. The chain recombines TRBV7-3 with TRBJ1-1; no clear D. Germline-derived CDR1 and CDR2 are SGHTA and FQGTGA. With 2 bases removed from V and 0 bases from J, the gap between germline ends came to 4 bases. The CDR3 has 13 residues. CDR3 bases: TGTGCCAGCAGCTTATACATGAACACTGAAGCTTTCTTT. Amino acid sequence: CASSLYMNTEAFF.

The V and J genes are TRBV11-3 and TRBJ2-1; D possibly corresponds to TRBD2 (5 bases). The V and J ends lost 6 bases and 5 bases respectively, with 17 bases between them. The CDR3 length is 15 residues. The germline gives CDR1 SGHNT, CDR2 YENEEA. The chain's CDR3 is CASSSTSLVHNEQFF. Written as DNA, the CDR3 is TGTGCCAGCAGTTCCACTAGTCTCGTTCACAATGAGCAGTTCTTC.

This sequence joins TRBV10-1 and TRBJ2-7; tentatively, D is TRBD2 (5 bases). V lost 10 bases, J lost 2 bases, and 12 bases lay in between. The germline gives CDR1 WNHNN, CDR2 SYGVQD (reference sequence). The CDR3 has 12 amino acids. CDR3 nucleotides: TGCGCCACCCCGGCGGGCACCTACGAGCAGTACTTC. This sequence encodes CATPAGTYEQYF.

Concerning this clone itself: One junction end does not reproduce the germline sequence, and a read error may be involved. This rearrangement joins TRBV25-1 to TRBJ1-2, with D possibly being TRBD1 (5 bases). The CDR3 length is 10 residues. Per germline, CDR1 MGHDK and CDR2 SYGVNS. CDR3: CASRGGKPHF. The CDR3 DNA reads as TGTGCCAGCAGGGGGGGAAAACCCCACTTC.

The chain joins TRBV14 to TRBJ1-2; D is possibly TRBD1 (6 bases). The CDR3 is 13 amino acids. Trimming removed 3 bases at V and 8 bases at J, with 13 bases between. Germline V gene sequence: CDR1 SGHDN, CDR2 FVKESK. CDR3 amino acids: CASSQVRTEGYTF. The CDR3 bases are TGTGCCAGCAGCCAGGTCCGGACAGAAGGCTACACCTTC.

The chain recombines TRBV10-3 with TRBJ2-2; 7 bases map to TRBD1. This CDR3 comprises 15 residues. CDR1 is ENHRY and CDR2 is SYGVKD in the germline V gene. Germline trimming cut 4 bases from V and 3 bases from J; bases unmatched to any gene: 5. As DNA, the CDR3 is TGTGCCATCAGTGCCGACAGGGTGGACACCGGGGAGCTGTTTTTT. Its protein is CAISADRVDTGELFF.

This clone showed up just once. This rearrangement joins TRBV5-1 to TRBJ2-7; D might be TRBD1 (6 bases). V shed 3 bases and J shed 2 bases, with 12 bases lying between them. CDR1 is SGHRS and CDR2 is YFSETQ in the germline V gene. The CDR3 loop spans 14 amino acids. The CDR3 DNA sequence: TGCGCCAGCAGCTCTCAGGGGATAACCTACGAGCAGTACTTC. Protein: CASSSQGITYEQYF. The full variable domain, its missing parts supplied by reference TRBV5-1 and TRBJ2-7, is KAGVTQTPRYLIKTRGQQVTLSCSPISGHRSVSWYQQTPGQGLQFLFEYFSETQRNKGNFPGRFSGRQFSNSRSEMNVSTLELGDSALYLCASSSQGITYEQYFGPGTRLTVT.

The chain employs TRBV29-1 and TRBJ1-4, with D possibly TRBD1 on 6 matching bases. CDR1 is SQVTM and CDR2 is ANQGSEA in the germline V gene. The CDR3 is 13 amino acids. V lost 5 bases, J lost 3 bases, and 10 bases lay in between. The CDR3 loop reads CSVLGGANEKLFF. The CDR3 DNA sequence: TGCAGCGTTTTAGGGGGGGCTAATGAAAAACTGTTTTTT. Filled out from reference TRBV29-1 and TRBJ1-4, the complete variable domain reads SAVISQKPSRDICQRGTSLTIQCQVDSQVTMMFWYRQQPGQSLTLIATANQGSEATYESGFVIDKFPISRPNLTFSTLTVSNMSPEDSSIYLCSVLGGANEKLFFGSGTQLSVL.

This clone was counted once. CDR3 in DNA: TGCGCCAGCAGTGACAGGGTTAATGAAAAACTGTTTTTT. This sequence encodes CASSDRVNEKLFF. This chain joins TRBV10-2 and TRBJ1-4; D is perhaps TRBD1 (5 bases). Trimming took off 3 bases at V and 4 bases at J, with 6 bases between the two ends. The CDR3 has 13 amino acids. CDR1 is WSHSY, CDR2 SAAADI, per germline.

This chain uses TRBV19 with TRBJ1-5, with 9 bases identical to TRBD1. Germline CDR1 is LNHDA and CDR2 is SQIVND (reference sequence). Trimming at V came to 4 bases and at J to 5 bases, leaving 9 bases not matched to a gene. The CDR3 spans 16 residues. CDR3 loop: CASSTTGTGFHQPQHF. The CDR3 nucleotides read TGTGCCAGTAGTACAACCGGGACAGGGTTTCATCAGCCCCAGCATTTT. The full variable domain, its missing parts supplied by reference TRBV19 and TRBJ1-5, is DGGITQSPKYLFRKEGQNVTLSCEQNLNHDAMYWYRQDPGQGLRLIYYSQIVNDFQKGDIAEGYSVSREKKESFPLTVTSAQKNPTAFYLCASSTTGTGFHQPQHFGDGTRLSIL.

The gene calls are TRBV18 and TRBJ2-5; D might be TRBD1 (7 bases). The CDR3 contains 17 residues. V dropped 1 base and J dropped 5 bases, with 20 bases sitting between them. Looked up from germline, CDR1 is KGHSH and CDR2 is LQKENI. CDR3 region: CASSPLGGKGGAETQYF. The CDR3, as DNA: TGTGCCAGCTCACCACTGGGCGGGAAAGGGGGCGCGGAGACCCAGTACTTC.